The text below deals with one TCR beta chain. The data were taken from a study of blood T cell repertoires in COVID-19. Profiled with immunoSEQ multiplex PCR; TCRdb holds only in-frame clones, not every one. The sample carries approximately 360,000 clones, around 90% recorded once. Germline loops: CDR1 LGHNA, CDR2 YSLEER. The trim removed 1 base at V and 8 bases at J, leaving 6 bases unmatched. The CDR3 consists of 16 residues. This receptor was taken from a man aged 35-49 years with acute or convalescent COVID-19. The chain carries TRBV4-3 and TRBJ1-6; 9 bases line up with TRBD1. Sequenced material: peripheral blood. Here the CDR3 reads CASSQVPGTGYSPLHF. The CDR3 DNA sequence: TGCGCCAGCAGCCAAGTCCCCGGGACAGGGTATTCACCCCTCCACTTT.